This T cell receptor (beta chain) was identified during a study of CD8 T cells in Susac syndrome. Study results and limitations: The study acknowledged a relatively small number of individuals in its TCR sequencing and HLA analysis.

TCR beta sequencing covered blood CD8+ and CD4+ T cells. Bulk CD8+ and CD4+ cells came from magnetic negative isolation; CD8+ TEMRA by FACS. With respect to this clonotype: Its antigen is unidentified.

RNA in amounts of 0.5 to 1 ug was reverse transcribed with random hexamers. The CDR3 of TCR beta was amplified by immunoSEQ multiplex PCR across 54 Vbeta and 13 Jbeta. MiXCR was run by TCRdb on the immunoSEQ multiplex PCR reads, yielding one entry per CDR3 protein. The sample has 120,000 to 150,000 distinct CDR3 sequences, 90% to 95% seen once. Germline lookup yields CDR1 MGHRA and CDR2 YSYEKL. V gave up 1 base and J gave up 3 bases, with 13 bases separating them. This CDR3 has 15 residues. Sequencing input: CD4+ T cells from PBMCs. This chain uses TRBV4-1 with TRBJ2-7; D remains ambiguous. The TCR comes from a human donor with multiple sclerosis. The CDR3 is CASSQAAQSFYEQYF. The DNA for the CDR3 is TGCGCCAGCAGCCAAGCGGCACAGTCTTTCTACGAGCAGTACTTC.